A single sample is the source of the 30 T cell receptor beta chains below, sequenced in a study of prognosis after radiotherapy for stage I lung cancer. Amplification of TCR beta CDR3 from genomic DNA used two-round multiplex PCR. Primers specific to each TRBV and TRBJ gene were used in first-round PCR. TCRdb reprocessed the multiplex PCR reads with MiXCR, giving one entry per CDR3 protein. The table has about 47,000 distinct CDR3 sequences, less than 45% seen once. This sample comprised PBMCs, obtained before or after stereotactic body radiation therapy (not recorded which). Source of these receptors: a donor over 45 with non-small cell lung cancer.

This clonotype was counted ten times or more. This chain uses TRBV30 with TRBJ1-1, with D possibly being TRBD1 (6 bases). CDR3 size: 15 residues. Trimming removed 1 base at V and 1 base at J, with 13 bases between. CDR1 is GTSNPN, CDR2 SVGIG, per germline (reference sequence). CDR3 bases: TGTGCCTGGAGTGGCCGAGGACAGAAGAACACTGAAGCTTTCTTT. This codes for CAWSGRGQKNTEAFF.

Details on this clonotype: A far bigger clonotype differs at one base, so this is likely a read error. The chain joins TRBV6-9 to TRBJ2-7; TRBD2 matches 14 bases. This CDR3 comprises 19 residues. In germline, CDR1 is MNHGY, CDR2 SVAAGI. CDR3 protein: CASSSRLAGGRPFSYEHYF. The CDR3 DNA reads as TGTGCCAGCAGTTCGAGACTAGCGGGAGGGCGCCCCTTCTCCTACGAGCATTACTTC.

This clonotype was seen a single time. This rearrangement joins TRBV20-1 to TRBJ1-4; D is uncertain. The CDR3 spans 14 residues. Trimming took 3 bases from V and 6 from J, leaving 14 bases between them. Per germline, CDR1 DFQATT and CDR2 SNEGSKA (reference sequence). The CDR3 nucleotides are TGCAGTGCTAGCGAGGCAGTCGATTATGAAAAACTGTTTTTT. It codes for CSASEAVDYEKLFF.

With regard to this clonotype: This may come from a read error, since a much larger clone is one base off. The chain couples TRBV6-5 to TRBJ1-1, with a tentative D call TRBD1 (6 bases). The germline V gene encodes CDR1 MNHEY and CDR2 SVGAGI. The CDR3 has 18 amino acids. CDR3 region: CASSYSRQGRCRGTESFF. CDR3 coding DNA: TGTGCCAGCAGTTACTCGAGGCAGGGAAGGTGTAGGGGGACTGAATCTTTCTTT.

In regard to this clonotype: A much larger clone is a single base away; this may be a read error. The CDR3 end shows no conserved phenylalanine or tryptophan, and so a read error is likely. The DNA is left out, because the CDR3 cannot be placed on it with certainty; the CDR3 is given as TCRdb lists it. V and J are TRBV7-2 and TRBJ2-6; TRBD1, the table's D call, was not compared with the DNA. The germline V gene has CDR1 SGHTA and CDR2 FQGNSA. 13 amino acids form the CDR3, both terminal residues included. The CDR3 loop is CASILTSTGTARI.

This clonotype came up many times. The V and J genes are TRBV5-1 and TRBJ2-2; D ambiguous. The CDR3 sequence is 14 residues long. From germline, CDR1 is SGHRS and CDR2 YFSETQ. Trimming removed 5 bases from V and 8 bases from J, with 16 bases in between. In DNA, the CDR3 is TGCGCCAGCAGAGGAATCCGTGGAATTGGGGAGCTGTTTTTT. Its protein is CASRGIRGIGELFF.

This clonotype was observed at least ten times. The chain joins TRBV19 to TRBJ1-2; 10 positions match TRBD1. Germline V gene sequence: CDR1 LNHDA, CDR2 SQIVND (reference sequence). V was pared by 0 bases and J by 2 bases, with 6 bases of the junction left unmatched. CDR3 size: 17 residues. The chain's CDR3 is CASSIDLGTGENYGYTF. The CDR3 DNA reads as TGTGCCAGTAGTATAGACCTAGGGACAGGGGAAAACTATGGCTACACCTTC. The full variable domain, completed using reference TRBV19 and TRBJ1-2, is DGGITQSPKYLFRKEGQNVTLSCEQNLNHDAMYWYRQDPGQGLRLIYYSQIVNDFQKGDIAEGYSVSREKKESFPLTVTSAQKNPTAFYLCASSIDLGTGENYGYTFGSGTRLTVV.

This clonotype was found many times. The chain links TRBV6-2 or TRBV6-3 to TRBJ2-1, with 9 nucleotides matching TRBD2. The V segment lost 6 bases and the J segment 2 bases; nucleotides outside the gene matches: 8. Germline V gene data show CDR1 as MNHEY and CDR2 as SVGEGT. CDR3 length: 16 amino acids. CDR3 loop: CASRPLSGSAYNEQFF. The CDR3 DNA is TGTGCCAGCAGACCCCTTAGCGGGAGCGCCTACAATGAGCAGTTCTTC.

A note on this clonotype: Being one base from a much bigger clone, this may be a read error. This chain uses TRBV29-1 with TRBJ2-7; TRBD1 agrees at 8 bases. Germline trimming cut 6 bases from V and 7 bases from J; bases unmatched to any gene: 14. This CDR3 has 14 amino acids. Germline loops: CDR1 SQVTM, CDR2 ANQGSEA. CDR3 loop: CSVGMSGGAREQYF. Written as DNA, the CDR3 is TGCAGCGTCGGAATGTCAGGGGGCGCGAGGGAGCAGTACTTC.

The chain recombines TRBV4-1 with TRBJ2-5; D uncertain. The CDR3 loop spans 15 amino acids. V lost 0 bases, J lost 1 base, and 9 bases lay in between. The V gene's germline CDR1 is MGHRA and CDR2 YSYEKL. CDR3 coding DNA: TGCGCCAGCAGCCAAGACTGCAGCTCCCAAGAGACCCAGTACTTC. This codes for CASSQDCSSQETQYF.

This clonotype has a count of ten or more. The CDR3 sequence is CASSLEGGAPPQPQHF. CDR3 bases: TGCGCCAGCAGCTTGGAAGGGGGGGCGCCTCCCCAGCCCCAGCATTTT. The chain has TRBV5-1 and TRBJ1-5, with D tentatively TRBD1 (6 bases). Germline V gene lookup returns CDR1 SGHRS and CDR2 YFSETQ. V lost 0 bases and J lost 7, with 17 bases in between. The CDR3 runs 16 residues.

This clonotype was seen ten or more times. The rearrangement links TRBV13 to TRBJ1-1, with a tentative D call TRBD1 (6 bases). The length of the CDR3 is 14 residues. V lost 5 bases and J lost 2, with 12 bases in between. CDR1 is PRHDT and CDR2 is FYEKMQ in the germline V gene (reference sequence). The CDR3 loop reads CASSLTGSNTEAFF. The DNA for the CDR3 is TGTGCCAGCAGCCTTACAGGGTCAAACACTGAAGCTTTCTTT.

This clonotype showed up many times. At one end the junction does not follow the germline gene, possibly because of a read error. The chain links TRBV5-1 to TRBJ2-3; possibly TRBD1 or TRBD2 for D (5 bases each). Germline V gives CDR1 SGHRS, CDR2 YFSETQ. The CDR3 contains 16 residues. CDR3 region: CANSPPGTGRTDTQYF. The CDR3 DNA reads TGCGCCAACAGCCCACCCGGGACGGGCAGAACAGATACGCAGTATTTT.

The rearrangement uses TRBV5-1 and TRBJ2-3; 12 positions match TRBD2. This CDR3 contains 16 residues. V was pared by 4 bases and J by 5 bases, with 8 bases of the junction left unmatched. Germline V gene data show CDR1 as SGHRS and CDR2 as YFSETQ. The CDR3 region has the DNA TGCGCCAGCAGCCTAGTACTAGCGGGAGGAGTAGATACGCAGTATTTT. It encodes CASSLVLAGGVDTQYF.

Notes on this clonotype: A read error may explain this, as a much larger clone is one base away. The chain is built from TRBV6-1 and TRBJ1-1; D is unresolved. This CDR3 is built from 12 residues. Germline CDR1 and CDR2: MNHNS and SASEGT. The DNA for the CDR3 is TGTGCCAGCCGCGGGTGGAACACTGAAGATTTCTTT. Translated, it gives CASRGWNTEDFF.

Here the CDR3 DNA reads TGTGCCAGCAGCCCCAGTGGACTAGCGGGCCTCAATGGCACCGGGGAGCTGTTTTTT. Translating gives CASSPSGLAGLNGTGELFF. The J gene is TRBJ2-2, the V gene TRBV11-3; TRBD2 agrees at 11 bases. V was pared by 5 bases and J by 4 bases, with 15 bases of the junction left unmatched. Germline CDR1 reads SGHNT; CDR2 reads YENEEA. The CDR3 is 19 residues long.

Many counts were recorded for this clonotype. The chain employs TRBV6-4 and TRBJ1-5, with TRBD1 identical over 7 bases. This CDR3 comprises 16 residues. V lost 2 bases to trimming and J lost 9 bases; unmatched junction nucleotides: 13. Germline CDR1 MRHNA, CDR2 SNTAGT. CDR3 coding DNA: TGTGCCAGCAGTGACGCCTCCGGGACAGCTCTTTGGCCCCAGCATTTT. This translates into CASSDASGTALWPQHF.

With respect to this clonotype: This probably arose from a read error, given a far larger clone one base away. The CDR3 DNA follows: TGTGCCAGCAGGCACTTACAGAACACTGAAGCTTTATTT. This codes for CASRHLQNTEALF. The chain has TRBV6-2 or TRBV6-3 and TRBJ1-1; D gene uncertain. The CDR3 length is 13 residues. The germline gives CDR1 MNHEY, CDR2 SVGEGT.

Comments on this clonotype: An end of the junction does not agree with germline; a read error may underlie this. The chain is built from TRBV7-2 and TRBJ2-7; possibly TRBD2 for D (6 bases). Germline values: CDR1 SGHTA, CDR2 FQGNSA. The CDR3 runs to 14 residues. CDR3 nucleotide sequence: TGTGCCAGCAGCTTAGCTCAAGCGGACTACGAGCGGTACTTC. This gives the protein CASSLAQADYERYF.

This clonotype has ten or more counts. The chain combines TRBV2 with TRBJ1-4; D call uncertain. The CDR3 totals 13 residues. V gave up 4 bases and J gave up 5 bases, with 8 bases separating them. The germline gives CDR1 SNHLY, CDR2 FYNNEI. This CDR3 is CASSGTPNEKLFF. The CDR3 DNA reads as TGTGCCAGCAGTGGGACTCCAAATGAAAAACTGTTTTTT.

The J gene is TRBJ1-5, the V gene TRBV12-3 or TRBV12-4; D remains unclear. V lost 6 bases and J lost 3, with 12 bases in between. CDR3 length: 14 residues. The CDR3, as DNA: TGTGCCAGCAGGTCCCCCCGGGTCAATCAGCCCCAGCATTTT. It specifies CASRSPRVNQPQHF.

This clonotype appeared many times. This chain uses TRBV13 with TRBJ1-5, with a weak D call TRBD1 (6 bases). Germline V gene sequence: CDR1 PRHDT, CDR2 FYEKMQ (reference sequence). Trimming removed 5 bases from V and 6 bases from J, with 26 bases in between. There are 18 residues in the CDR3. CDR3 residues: CASSPRPISRTVAQPQHF. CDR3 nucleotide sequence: TGTGCCAGCAGCCCTCGTCCGATAAGCAGGACAGTGGCTCAGCCCCAGCATTTT.

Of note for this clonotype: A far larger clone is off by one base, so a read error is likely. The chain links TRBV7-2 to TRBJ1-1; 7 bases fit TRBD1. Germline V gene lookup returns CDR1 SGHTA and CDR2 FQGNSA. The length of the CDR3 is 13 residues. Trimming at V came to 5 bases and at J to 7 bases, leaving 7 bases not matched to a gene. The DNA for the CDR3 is TGTGCCAGCAGCCTATGGTACAGGGGTGAAGCTTTCTTT. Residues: CASSLWYRGEAFF. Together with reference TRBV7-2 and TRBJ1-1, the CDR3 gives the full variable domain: GAGVSQSPSNKVTEKGKDVELRCDPISGHTALYWYRQSLGQGLEFLIYFQGNSAPDKSGLPSDRFSAERTGGSVSTLTIQRTQQEDSAVYLCASSLWYRGEAFFGQGTRLTVV.

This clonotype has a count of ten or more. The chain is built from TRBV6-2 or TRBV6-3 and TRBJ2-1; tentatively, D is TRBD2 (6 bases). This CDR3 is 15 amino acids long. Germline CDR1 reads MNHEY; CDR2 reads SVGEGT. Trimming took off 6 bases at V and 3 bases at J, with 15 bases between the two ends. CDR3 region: CASSLQRVSYNEQFF. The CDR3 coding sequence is TGTGCCAGCAGCCTTCAGCGGGTCAGCTACAATGAGCAGTTCTTC.

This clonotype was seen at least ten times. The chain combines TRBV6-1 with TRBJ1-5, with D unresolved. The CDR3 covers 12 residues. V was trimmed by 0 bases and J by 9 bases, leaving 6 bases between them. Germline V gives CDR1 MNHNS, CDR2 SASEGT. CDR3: CASSEAVTPQHF. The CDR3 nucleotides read TGTGCCAGCAGTGAAGCAGTCACGCCCCAGCATTTT.

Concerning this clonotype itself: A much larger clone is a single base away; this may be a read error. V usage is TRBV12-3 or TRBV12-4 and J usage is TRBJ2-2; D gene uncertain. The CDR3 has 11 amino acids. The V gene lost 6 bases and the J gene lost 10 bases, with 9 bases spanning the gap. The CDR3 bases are TGTGCCAGCAGGGTTCGGGTGGAGCTGTTTTTT. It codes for CASRVRVELFF.

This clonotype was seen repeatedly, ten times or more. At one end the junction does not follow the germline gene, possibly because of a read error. The CDR3 sequence: CASSDRIGNTTYF. The CDR3 DNA reads TGTGCCAGCAGTGACAGGATCGGAAACACCACATATTTT. This chain joins TRBV27 and TRBJ1-3; D may be TRBD1 (6 bases). The germline V gene encodes CDR1 MNHEY and CDR2 SMNVEV (reference sequence). The length of the CDR3 is 13 residues.

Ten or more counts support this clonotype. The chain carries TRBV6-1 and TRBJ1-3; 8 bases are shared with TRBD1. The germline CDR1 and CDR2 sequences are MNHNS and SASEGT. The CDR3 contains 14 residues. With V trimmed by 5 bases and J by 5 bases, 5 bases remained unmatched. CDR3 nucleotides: TGTGCCAGCAGTACCCGGGACAGGCGAAACACCATATATTTT. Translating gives CASSTRDRRNTIYF.

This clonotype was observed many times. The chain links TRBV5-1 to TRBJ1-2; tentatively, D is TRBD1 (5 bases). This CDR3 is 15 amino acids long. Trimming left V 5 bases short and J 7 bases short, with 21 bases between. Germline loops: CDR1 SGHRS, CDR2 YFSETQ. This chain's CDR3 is CASRRGEAGQGGYTF. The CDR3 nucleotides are TGCGCCAGCAGAAGAGGGGAGGCAGGCCAGGGTGGCTACACCTTC.

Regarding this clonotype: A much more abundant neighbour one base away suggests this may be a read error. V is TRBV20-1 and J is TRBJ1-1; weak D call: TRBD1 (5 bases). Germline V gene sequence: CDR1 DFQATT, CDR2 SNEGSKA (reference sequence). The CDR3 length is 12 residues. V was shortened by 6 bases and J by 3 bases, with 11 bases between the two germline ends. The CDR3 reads CSAATVYTEAFF. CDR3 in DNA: TGCAGTGCCGCGACAGTGTACACTGAAGCTTTCTTT.